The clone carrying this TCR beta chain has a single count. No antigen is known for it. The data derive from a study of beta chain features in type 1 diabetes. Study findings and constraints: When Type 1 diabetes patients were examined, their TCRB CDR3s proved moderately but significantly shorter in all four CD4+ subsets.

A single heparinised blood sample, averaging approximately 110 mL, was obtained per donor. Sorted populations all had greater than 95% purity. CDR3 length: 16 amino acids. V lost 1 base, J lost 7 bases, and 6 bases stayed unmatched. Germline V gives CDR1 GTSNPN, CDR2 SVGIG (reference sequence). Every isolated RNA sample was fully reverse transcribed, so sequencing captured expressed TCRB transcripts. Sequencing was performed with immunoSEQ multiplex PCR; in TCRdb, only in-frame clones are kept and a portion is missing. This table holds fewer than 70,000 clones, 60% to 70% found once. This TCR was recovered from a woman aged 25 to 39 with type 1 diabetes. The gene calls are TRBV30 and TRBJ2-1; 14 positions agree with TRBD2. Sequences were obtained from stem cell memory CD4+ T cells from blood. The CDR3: CAWSDSGTSGSNEQFF. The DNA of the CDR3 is TGTGCCTGGAGTGACTCCGGGACTAGCGGGAGTAATGAGCAGTTCTTC.